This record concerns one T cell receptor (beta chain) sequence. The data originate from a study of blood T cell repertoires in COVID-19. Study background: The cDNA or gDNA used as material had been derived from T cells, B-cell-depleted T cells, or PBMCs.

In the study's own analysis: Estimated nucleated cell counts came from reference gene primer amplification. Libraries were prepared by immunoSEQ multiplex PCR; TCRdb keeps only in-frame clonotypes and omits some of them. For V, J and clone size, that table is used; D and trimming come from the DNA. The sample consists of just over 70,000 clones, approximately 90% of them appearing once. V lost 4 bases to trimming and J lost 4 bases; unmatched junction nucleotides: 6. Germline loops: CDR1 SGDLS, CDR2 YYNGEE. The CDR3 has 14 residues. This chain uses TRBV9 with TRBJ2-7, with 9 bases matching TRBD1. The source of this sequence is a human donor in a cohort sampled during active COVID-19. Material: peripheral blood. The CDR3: CASSQDRGFYEQYF. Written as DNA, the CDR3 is TGTGCCAGCAGCCAGGACAGGGGATTTTACGAGCAGTACTTC.